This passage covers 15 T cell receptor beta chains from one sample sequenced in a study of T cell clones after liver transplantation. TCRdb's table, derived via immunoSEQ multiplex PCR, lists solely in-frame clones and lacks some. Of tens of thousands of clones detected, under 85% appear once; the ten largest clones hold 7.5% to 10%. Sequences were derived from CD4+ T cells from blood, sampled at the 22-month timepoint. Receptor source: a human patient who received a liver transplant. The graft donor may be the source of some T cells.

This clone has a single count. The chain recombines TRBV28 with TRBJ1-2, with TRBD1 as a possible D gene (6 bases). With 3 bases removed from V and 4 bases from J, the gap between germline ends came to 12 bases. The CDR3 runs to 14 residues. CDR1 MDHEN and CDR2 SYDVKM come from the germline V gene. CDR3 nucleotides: TGTGCCAGCAGTTTGGGGGCGAGGACCTATGGCTACACCTTC. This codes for CASSLGARTYGYTF.

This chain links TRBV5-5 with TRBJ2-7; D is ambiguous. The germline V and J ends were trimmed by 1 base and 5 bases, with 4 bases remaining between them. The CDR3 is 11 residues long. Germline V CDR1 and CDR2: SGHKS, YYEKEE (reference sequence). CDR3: CASSLLDEQYF. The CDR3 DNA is TGTGCCAGCAGCTTGCTGGACGAGCAGTACTTC.

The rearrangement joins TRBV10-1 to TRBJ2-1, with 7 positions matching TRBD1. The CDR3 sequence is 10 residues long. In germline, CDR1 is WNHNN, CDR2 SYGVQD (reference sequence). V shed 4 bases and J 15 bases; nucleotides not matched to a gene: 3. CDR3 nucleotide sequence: TGCGCCAGCAGTGGAGCAGGGGGGTTCTTC. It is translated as CASSGAGGFF.

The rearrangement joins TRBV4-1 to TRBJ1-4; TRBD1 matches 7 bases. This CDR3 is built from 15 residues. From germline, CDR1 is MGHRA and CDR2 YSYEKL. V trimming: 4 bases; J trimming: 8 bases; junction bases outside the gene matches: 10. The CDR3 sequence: CASSPAGGQREKLFF. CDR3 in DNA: TGCGCCAGCAGCCCCGCAGGGGGACAGAGAGAAAAACTGTTTTTT.

DNA of the CDR3: TGTGCCAGCAGTATAACAGGTAGCTCCTACGAGCAGTACTTC. Translated: CASSITGSSYEQYF. The chain carries TRBV6-1 and TRBJ2-7, with D maybe TRBD1 (5 bases). CDR1 is MNHNS and CDR2 is SASEGT in the germline V gene. CDR3 length equals 14 residues. The V end was cut by 5 bases, the J end by 0 bases, with 11 bases between.

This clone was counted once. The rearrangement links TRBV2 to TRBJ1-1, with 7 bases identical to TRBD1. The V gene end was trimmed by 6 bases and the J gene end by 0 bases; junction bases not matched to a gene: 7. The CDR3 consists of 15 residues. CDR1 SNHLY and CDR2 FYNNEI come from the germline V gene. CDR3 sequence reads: CASRRTGTVNTEAFF. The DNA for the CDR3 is TGTGCCAGCAGGCGCACCGGGACAGTGAACACTGAAGCTTTCTTT.

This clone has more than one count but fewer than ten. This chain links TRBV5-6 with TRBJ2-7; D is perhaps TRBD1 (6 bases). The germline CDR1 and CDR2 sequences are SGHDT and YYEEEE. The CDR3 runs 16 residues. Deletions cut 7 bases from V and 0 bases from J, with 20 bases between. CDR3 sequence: CASAEKGQGSSYEQYF. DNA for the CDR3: TGTGCCAGCGCCGAGAAGGGACAAGGGAGCTCCTACGAGCAGTACTTC.

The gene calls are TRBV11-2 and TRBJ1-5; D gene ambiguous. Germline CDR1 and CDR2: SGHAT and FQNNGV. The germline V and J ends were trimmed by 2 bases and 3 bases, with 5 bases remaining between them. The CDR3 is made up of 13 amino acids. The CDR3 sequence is CASSLNVNQPQHF. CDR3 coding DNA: TGTGCCAGCAGCTTAAACGTCAATCAGCCCCAGCATTTT.

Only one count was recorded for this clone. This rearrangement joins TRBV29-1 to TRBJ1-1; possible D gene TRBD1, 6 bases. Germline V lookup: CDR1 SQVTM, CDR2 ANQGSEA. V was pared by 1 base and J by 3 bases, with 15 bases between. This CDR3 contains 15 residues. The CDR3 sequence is CSVEAQGREDTEAFF. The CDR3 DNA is TGCAGCGTTGAAGCACAGGGTCGCGAGGACACTGAAGCTTTCTTT.

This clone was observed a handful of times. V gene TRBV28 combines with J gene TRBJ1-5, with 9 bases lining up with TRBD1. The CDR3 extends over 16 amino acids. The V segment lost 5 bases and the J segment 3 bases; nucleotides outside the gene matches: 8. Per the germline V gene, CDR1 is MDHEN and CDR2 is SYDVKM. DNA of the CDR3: TGTGCCAGCAGTCCTATGGGACAGGGATTCAATCAGCCCCAGCATTTT. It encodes CASSPMGQGFNQPQHF. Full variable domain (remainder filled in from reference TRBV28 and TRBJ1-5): DVKVTQSSRYLVKRTGEKVFLECVQDMDHENMFWYRQDPGLGLRLIYFSYDVKMKEKGDIPEGYSVSREKKERFSLILESASTNQTSMYLCASSPMGQGFNQPQHFGDGTRLSIL.

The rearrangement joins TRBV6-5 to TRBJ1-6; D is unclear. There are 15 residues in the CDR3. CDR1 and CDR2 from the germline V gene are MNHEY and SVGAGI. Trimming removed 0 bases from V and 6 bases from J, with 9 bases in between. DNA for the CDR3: TGTGCCAGCAGTTACTCCGGACCGTTTAATTCACCCCTCCACTTT. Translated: CASSYSGPFNSPLHF.

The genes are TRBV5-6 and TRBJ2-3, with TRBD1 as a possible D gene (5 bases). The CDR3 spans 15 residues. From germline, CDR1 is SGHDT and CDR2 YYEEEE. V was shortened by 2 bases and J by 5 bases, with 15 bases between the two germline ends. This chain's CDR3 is CASSFYPGKEDTQYF. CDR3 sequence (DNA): TGTGCCAGCAGCTTTTACCCAGGGAAGGAAGATACGCAGTATTTT. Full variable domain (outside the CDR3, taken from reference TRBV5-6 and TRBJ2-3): DAGVTQSPTHLIKTRGQQVTLRCSPKSGHDTVSWYQQALGQGPQFIFQYYEEEERQRGNFPDRFSGHQFPNYSSELNVNALLLGDSALYLCASSFYPGKEDTQYFGPGTRLTVL.

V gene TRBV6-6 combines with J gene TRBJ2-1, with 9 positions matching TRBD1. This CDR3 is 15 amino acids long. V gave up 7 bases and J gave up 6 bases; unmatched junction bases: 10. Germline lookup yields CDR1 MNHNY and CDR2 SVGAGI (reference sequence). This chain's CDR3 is CASNRGQGNINEQFF. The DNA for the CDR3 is TGTGCCAGCAACCGCGGACAGGGGAATATCAATGAGCAGTTCTTC.

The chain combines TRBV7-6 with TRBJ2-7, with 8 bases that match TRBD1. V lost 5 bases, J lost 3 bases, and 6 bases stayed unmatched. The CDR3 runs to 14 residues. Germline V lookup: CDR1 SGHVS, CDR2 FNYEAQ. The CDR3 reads CASSPGTGHYEQYF. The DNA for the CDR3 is TGTGCCAGCAGCCCCGGGACAGGACACTACGAGCAGTACTTC.

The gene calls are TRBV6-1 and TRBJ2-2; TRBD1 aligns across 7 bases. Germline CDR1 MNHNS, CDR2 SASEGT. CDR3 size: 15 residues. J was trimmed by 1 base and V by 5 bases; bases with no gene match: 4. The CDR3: CASSPRQGNTGELFF. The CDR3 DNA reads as TGTGCCAGCAGTCCCCGACAGGGGAACACCGGGGAGCTGTTTTTT.